This is a list of T cell receptor beta chains from one sample in a study of blood T cells in healthy people across ages. One entry per CDR3 protein, called by TCRdb with MiXCR from the 5' RACE reads. The sample lists hundreds of thousands of distinct CDR3 sequences, 36% occurring once. The sample was blood. The receptors were sampled from a young man in good health. Both conserved end residues are part of each CDR3. D genes are given only for firm matches. Only some rows state a clone size, as once, few, many or a class for expanded clones.

D gene: NA
V gene: TRBV7-7
J gene: TRBJ2-1
clone size: few
CDR3 protein: CASSPRYDAYNEQFF
CDR3 DNA: TGTGCCAGCAGCCCCCGGTACGACGCCTACAATGAGCAGTTCTTC

D gene: TRBD1
V gene: TRBV5-1
J gene: TRBJ2-1
clone size: few
CDR3 protein: CASYRQGKVNEQFF
CDR3 DNA: TGCGCCAGCTACCGACAGGGGAAGGTAAATGAGCAGTTCTTC

D gene: NA
V gene: TRBV20-1
J gene: TRBJ2-3
clone size: NA
CDR3 protein: CSARGGLAQGEADTQYF
CDR3 DNA: TGCAGTGCTAGAGGGGGGTTGGCACAGGGAGAGGCAGATACGCAGTATTTT

D gene: TRBD1
V gene: TRBV4-3
J gene: TRBJ2-3
clone size: NA
CDR3 protein: CASSRTWDRGIADTQYF
CDR3 DNA: TGCGCCAGCAGCCGGACCTGGGACAGGGGAATAGCAGATACGCAGTATTTT

D gene: NA
V gene: TRBV7-9
J gene: TRBJ1-1
clone size: NA
CDR3 protein: CAGSKPGHLFEAFF
CDR3 DNA: TGTGCCGGCAGTAAACCGGGACACCTATTTGAAGCTTTCTTT

D gene: TRBD1
V gene: TRBV5-5
J gene: TRBJ2-7
clone size: NA
CDR3 protein: CASSRGTGGNEQYF
CDR3 DNA: TGTGCCAGCAGCCGCGGGACAGGGGGCAACGAGCAGTACTTC

D gene: NA
V gene: TRBV29-1
J gene: TRBJ1-1
clone size: NA
CDR3 protein: CSVVFQEAFF
CDR3 DNA: TGCAGCGTCGTATTCCAGGAAGCTTTCTTT

D gene: TRBD1
V gene: TRBV5-1
J gene: TRBJ1-5
clone size: NA
CDR3 protein: CASSLVGGGGQPQHF
CDR3 DNA: TGCGCCAGCAGCTTGGTAGGGGGCGGGGGGCAGCCCCAGCATTTT

D gene: NA
V gene: TRBV9
J gene: TRBJ1-2
clone size: NA
CDR3 protein: CASSGTGNQFNYGHTF
CDR3 DNA: TGTGCCAGCAGCGGTACAGGGAACCAATTTAACTATGGCCACACCTTC

D gene: TRBD2
V gene: TRBV27
J gene: TRBJ2-5
clone size: few
CDR3 protein: CASSSLAGDTQETQYF
CDR3 DNA: TGTGCCAGCAGTTCACTAGCGGGGGACACCCAAGAGACCCAGTACTTC

D gene: NA
V gene: TRBV5-1
J gene: TRBJ2-5
clone size: NA
CDR3 protein: CASSLSGGRETLYF
CDR3 DNA: TGCGCCAGCAGCTTGTCCGGGGGTCGCGAGACCCTGTACTTC